The rows below give T cell receptor beta chains drawn from one sample of a study of blood T cells in healthy people across ages. In TCRdb, the 5' RACE reads were re-called with MiXCR into one record per CDR3 protein. The table shows around 1.5 million distinct CDR3 sequences, with roughly 32% occurring only once. The material sequenced was blood. These receptors came from a woman younger than 45 in good health. Each CDR3 is given with its conserved first and last residue. Fields, in order: clone size, J gene, V gene, D gene, CDR3 DNA, CDR3 protein. The D gene is left open where the match is weak. Clone size is not always given. Where it is, it says once, few, many or a class for expanded clones.

size: -; J: TRBJ2-7; V: TRBV7-9; D: -; DNA: TGTGCCGGCAGCTCCGCTATGGTTCGCGGCGGAACTTCCTACGAGCAGTACTTC; CDR3: CAGSSAMVRGGTSYEQYF
size: -; J: TRBJ2-1; V: TRBV4-2; D: -; DNA: TGTGCCAGCAGCCAGGCCCGACTTGACAATGAGCAGTTCTTC; CDR3: CASSQARLDNEQFF
size: few; J: TRBJ2-1; V: TRBV12-3/TRBV12-4; D: -; DNA: TGTGCCAGCAGTATTGAGGGGAATGAGCAGTTCTTC; CDR3: CASSIEGNEQFF
size: once; J: TRBJ2-7; V: TRBV5-1; D: -; DNA: TGCGCCAGCACCCCCGGGACGGTGCACTACGAGCAGTACTTC; CDR3: CASTPGTVHYEQYF
size: few; J: TRBJ2-3; V: TRBV7-2; D: TRBD1; DNA: TGTGCCGGCAGCTTGGGACAGGGTGGAGCAGATACGCAGTATTTT; CDR3: CAGSLGQGGADTQYF
size: -; J: TRBJ1-3; V: TRBV7-2; D: -; DNA: TGTGCCAGCAGCCCGTCTGGGGCGGGAAACACCATATATTTT; CDR3: CASSPSGAGNTIYF
size: once; J: TRBJ2-1; V: TRBV18; D: -; DNA: TGTGCCAGCTCACCATCATTAACTAATGAGCAGTTCTTC; CDR3: CASSPSLTNEQFF
size: few; J: TRBJ2-7; V: TRBV20-1; D: TRBD2; DNA: TGCAGTGCTAGAGAGGGCGCCGGGAGGTCCTACGAGCAGTACTTC; CDR3: CSAREGAGRSYEQYF
size: -; J: TRBJ2-1; V: TRBV7-3; D: TRBD2; DNA: TGTGCCAGCAGCACCAAAAGCGGGAGGGCCGACAATGAGCAGTTCTTC; CDR3: CASSTKSGRADNEQFF
size: -; J: TRBJ2-3; V: TRBV5-5; D: TRBD2; DNA: TGTGCCAGCAGCATCAAACCGGGGGGAGCGACAGATACGCAGTATTTT; CDR3: CASSIKPGGATDTQYF
size: many; J: TRBJ2-7; V: TRBV7-8; D: -; DNA: TGTGCCAGCAGCCTAAGAACGGGAGAGCAGTACTTC; CDR3: CASSLRTGEQYF
size: -; J: TRBJ2-3; V: TRBV30; D: TRBD1; DNA: TGTGCCTGGCGATACAGGGGATCCACAGATACGCAGTATTTT; CDR3: CAWRYRGSTDTQYF